What follows are 23 T cell receptor beta chains derived from one specimen sequenced in a study of T cell responses to AZD1222 COVID-19 vaccine. Sequenced by immunoSEQ multiplex PCR; TCRdb stores in-frame clones only, minus some. The sample holds 130,000 to 150,000 clones, around 90% seen once. Material: peripheral blood, obtained 28 days after the second dose of the MenACWY control vaccine. The source is an adult who received the MenACWY meningococcal vaccine as a control.

The chain combines TRBV11-2 with TRBJ2-3; 12 nucleotides line up with TRBD2. V trimming: 3 bases; J trimming: 3 bases; junction bases outside the gene matches: 10. This CDR3 has 18 amino acids. Germline V gene sequence: CDR1 SGHAT, CDR2 FQNNGV. CDR3 coding DNA: TGTGCCAGCAGCTTGAGGGCTAGCGGGGGGGCCGGAACAGATACGCAGTATTTT. It is translated as CASSLRASGGAGTDTQYF.

The chain links TRBV24-1 to TRBJ2-7, with TRBD2 matching 7 bases. This CDR3 region has 14 residues. Germline lookup yields CDR1 KGHDR and CDR2 SFDVKD. Germline trimming cut 2 bases from V and 0 bases from J; bases unmatched to any gene: 0. DNA for the CDR3: TGTGCCACCAGTGATTCGGGAGGCTCCTACGAGCAGTACTTC. Its translation is CATSDSGGSYEQYF.

This clone has a handful of counts. The genes are TRBV30 and TRBJ1-6; TRBD1 matches 7 bases. The length of the CDR3 is 17 residues. V shed 4 bases and J 7 bases; nucleotides not matched to a gene: 16. CDR1 is GTSNPN and CDR2 is SVGIG in the germline V gene (reference sequence). CDR3: CAWNGRVTGRGNSPLHF. CDR3 nucleotide sequence: TGTGCCTGGAACGGTCGGGTGACAGGGAGGGGAAATTCACCCCTCCACTTT.

This chain uses TRBV6-5 with TRBJ1-4; TRBD1 agrees at 7 bases. Germline-derived CDR1 and CDR2 are MNHEY and SVGAGI. The CDR3 loop spans 14 amino acids. With V trimmed by 0 bases and J by 8 bases, 3 bases remained unmatched. The CDR3: CASSYSIRGEKLFF. CDR3 in DNA: TGTGCCAGCAGTTACTCGATCAGGGGGGAAAAACTGTTTTTT.

CDR3 sequence reads: CASSIVGGRAGYTF. The DNA for the CDR3 is TGTGCCAGTAGTATAGTGGGAGGCAGGGCTGGCTACACCTTC. The chain employs TRBV19 and TRBJ1-2, with a tentative D call TRBD1 (5 bases). V was cut by 1 base and J by 7 bases, with 13 bases left in between. In germline, CDR1 is LNHDA, CDR2 SQIVND (reference sequence). The CDR3 is 14 amino acids.

The rearrangement joins TRBV4-2 to TRBJ1-1; no reliable D call. V was trimmed by 1 base and J by 1 base, leaving 13 bases between them. Germline loops: CDR1 LGHNA, CDR2 YNFKEQ. The CDR3 has 16 amino acids. CDR3 nucleotide sequence: TGTGCCAGCAGCCAAGGGGCCAGCATTCAGAACACTGAAGCTTTCTTT. Amino acid sequence: CASSQGASIQNTEAFF.

V gene TRBV27 combines with J gene TRBJ1-5; 8 bases map to TRBD1. Trimming removed 8 bases from V and 3 bases from J; junction bases left unmatched: 6. CDR3 length: 14 residues. Germline values: CDR1 MNHEY, CDR2 SMNVEV (reference sequence). This CDR3 is CASGPDRDNQPQHF. The CDR3, as DNA: TGTGCCAGCGGCCCGGACAGGGACAATCAGCCCCAGCATTTT.

This clone turned up a few times. This rearrangement joins TRBV28 to TRBJ1-1; the D gene is possibly TRBD1 (6 bases). This CDR3 is 13 amino acids long. Germline-derived CDR1 and CDR2 are MDHEN and SYDVKM. The V gene lost 5 bases and the J gene lost 9 bases, with 16 bases spanning the gap. The CDR3 sequence is CASSANGQLKAFF. As DNA, the CDR3 is TGTGCCAGCAGTGCAAACGGACAGCTCAAAGCTTTCTTT.

The chain employs TRBV5-6 and TRBJ2-5; TRBD1 aligns across 7 bases. Trimming took 3 bases from V and 2 from J; bases not matched to a gene: 7. Germline V CDR1 and CDR2: SGHDT, YYEEEE. The CDR3 contains 15 residues. The CDR3 nucleotides are TGTGCCAGCAGCTCCCTGGGACAGAGACAAGAGACCCAGTACTTC. Amino acid sequence: CASSSLGQRQETQYF.

V usage is TRBV27 and J usage is TRBJ2-7; D is unresolved. Germline CDR1 reads MNHEY; CDR2 reads SMNVEV (reference sequence). The CDR3 is made up of 11 amino acids. Trimming pared 4 bases from V and 2 bases from J, leaving 3 bases between. The CDR3, as DNA: TGTGCCAGCAGTTCAACCTACGAGCAGTACTTC. It yields the protein CASSSTYEQYF.

The chain employs TRBV6-5 and TRBJ1-5, with D possibly TRBD1 on 5 matching bases. This CDR3 comprises 14 residues. CDR1 and CDR2 from the germline V gene are MNHEY and SVGAGI. With 2 bases removed from V and 4 bases from J, the gap between germline ends came to 9 bases. The CDR3 DNA is TGTGCCAGCAGTTACACCGGGGCAAATCAGCCCCAGCATTTT. Encoded protein: CASSYTGANQPQHF.

In DNA form, the CDR3 reads TGTGCCAGCAGCTTAGTAGGGGGGGGAGGGACTAGCTCTGGAAACACCATATATTTT. It codes for CASSLVGGGGTSSGNTIYF. The rearrangement links TRBV7-2 to TRBJ1-3, with a possible D match to TRBD1 (6 bases). CDR1 and CDR2 from the germline V gene are SGHTA and FQGNSA. Trimming pared 1 base from V and 0 bases from J, leaving 19 bases between. This CDR3 contains 19 residues. Drawing the rest from reference TRBV7-2 and TRBJ1-3, the complete variable domain is GAGVSQSPSNKVTEKGKDVELRCDPISGHTALYWYRQSLGQGLEFLIYFQGNSAPDKSGLPSDRFSAERTGGSVSTLTIQRTQQEDSAVYLCASSLVGGGGTSSGNTIYFGEGSWLTVV.

This chain joins TRBV14 and TRBJ2-1; tentatively, D is TRBD1 (5 bases). This CDR3 is 17 amino acids long. CDR1 and CDR2 (germline): SGHDN, FVKESK. Between the trimmed V and J ends, which lost 0 bases and 6 bases, there was a span of 18 bases. CDR3 nucleotide sequence: TGTGCCAGCAGCCAAGATTGGGGCCCTCGGTCACCCAATGAGCAGTTCTTC. Amino acid sequence: CASSQDWGPRSPNEQFF. The full variable domain, rest sourced from reference TRBV14 and TRBJ2-1, is EAGVTQFPSHSVIEKGQTVTLRCDPISGHDNLYWYRRVMGKEIKFLLHFVKESKQDESGMPNNRFLAERTGGTYSTLKVQPAELEDSGVYFCASSQDWGPRSPNEQFFGPGTRLTVL.

The chain links TRBV10-3 to TRBJ1-1; D not resolved. The V gene's germline CDR1 is ENHRY and CDR2 SYGVKD. The germline V and J ends were trimmed by 0 bases and 5 bases, with 10 bases remaining between them. The CDR3 is 14 residues long. The CDR3 spells CAISESTAATEAFF. In DNA, the CDR3 is TGTGCCATCAGTGAGTCAACCGCGGCTACTGAAGCTTTCTTT.

V usage is TRBV7-9 and J usage is TRBJ1-5; D perhaps matches TRBD1 (5 bases). Trimming shortened V by 1 base and J by 3 bases, and 13 bases separated the two germline ends. CDR3 length equals 16 residues. Germline-derived CDR1 and CDR2 are SEHNR and FQNEAQ (reference sequence). The CDR3 spells CASSLVSGTTNQPQHF. DNA for the CDR3: TGTGCCAGCAGCTTAGTATCAGGGACCACCAATCAGCCCCAGCATTTT.

The V call is TRBV25-1, the J call TRBJ2-3; 8 positions agree with TRBD2. Germline-derived CDR1 and CDR2 are MGHDK and SYGVNS. The CDR3 is made up of 15 amino acids. Trimming cost V 5 bases and J 1 base; bases outside gene matches: 5. The chain's CDR3 is CASSRSGSRTDTQYF. The CDR3, as DNA: TGTGCCAGCAGTCGAAGCGGGAGCCGCACAGATACGCAGTATTTT.

J is TRBJ1-6 and V is TRBV11-3; no reliable D call. Trimming shortened V by 0 bases and J by 7 bases, and 10 bases separated the two germline ends. The CDR3 extends over 15 amino acids. The germline V gene encodes CDR1 SGHNT and CDR2 YENEEA. The CDR3 DNA follows: TGTGCCAGCAGCTTAGAAGGAACAGAGAATTCACCCCTCCACTTT. Translation: CASSLEGTENSPLHF. Filled out from reference TRBV11-3 and TRBJ1-6, the complete variable domain reads EAGVVQSPRYKIIEKKQPVAFWCNPISGHNTLYWYLQNLGQGPELLIRYENEEAVDDSQLPKDRFSAERLKGVDSTLKIQPAELGDSAVYLCASSLEGTENSPLHFGNGTRLTVT.

This chain joins TRBV18 and TRBJ2-1, with 9 bases fitting TRBD1. V was pared by 3 bases and J by 3 bases, with 3 bases of the junction left unmatched. There are 15 residues in the CDR3. The germline V gene encodes CDR1 KGHSH and CDR2 LQKENI. The CDR3 bases are TGTGCCAGCTCACCTCCGGGACAGGGCTACAATGAGCAGTTCTTC. Translation: CASSPPGQGYNEQFF.

This clone was seen a single time. The chain is built from TRBV4-1 and TRBJ2-5, with D unclear. CDR3 length: 12 amino acids. Trimming pared 5 bases from V and 3 bases from J, leaving 7 bases between. Germline CDR1 MGHRA, CDR2 YSYEKL. The CDR3 sequence is CASSGNEETQYF. The CDR3 DNA reads TGCGCCAGCAGCGGAAACGAAGAGACCCAGTACTTC.

The count of this clone is one. This chain links TRBV5-1 with TRBJ2-1; D perhaps matches TRBD2 (5 bases). Germline V gene sequence: CDR1 SGHRS, CDR2 YFSETQ. Trimming removed 3 bases from V and 0 bases from J, with 10 bases in between. The CDR3 is made up of 15 amino acids. The CDR3 loop reads CASSSTIHSYNEQFF. CDR3 sequence (DNA): TGCGCCAGCAGCTCGACTATCCACTCCTACAATGAGCAGTTCTTC.

V and J are TRBV11-3 and TRBJ2-3; weak D call: TRBD2 (5 bases). The CDR3 covers 15 residues. CDR1 and CDR2 from the germline V gene are SGHNT and YENEEA. Trimming took off 7 bases at V and 1 base at J, with 15 bases between the two ends. The DNA of the CDR3 is TGTGCCAGCACCCCCGGGCGGGTGGGCACAGATACGCAGTATTTT. Translated: CASTPGRVGTDTQYF.

The J gene is TRBJ2-3, the V gene TRBV6-6, with TRBD2 identical over 8 bases. The CDR3 runs to 14 residues. CDR1 and CDR2 (germline): MNHNY, SVGAGI (reference sequence). With V trimmed by 4 bases and J by 9 bases, 9 bases remained unmatched. CDR3 residues: CASSSAGGEQTQYF. The CDR3 DNA sequence: TGTGCCAGCAGTTCGGCGGGAGGCGAGCAGACGCAGTATTTT.

The genes are TRBV28 and TRBJ2-7, with TRBD2 matching 7 bases. The CDR3 is 19 residues long. V lost 6 bases to trimming and J lost 2 bases; unmatched junction nucleotides: 22. CDR1 MDHEN and CDR2 SYDVKM come from the germline V gene. CDR3 in amino acids: CASSLLREPAGLGPYEQYF. The CDR3 coding sequence is TGTGCCAGCAGCCTCCTTCGGGAGCCAGCGGGATTAGGCCCCTACGAGCAGTACTTC.